Presented here are 12 T cell receptor beta chains from one specimen sequenced in a study of cytomegalovirus exposure and HLA in healthy donors. With 60 Vbeta and 13 Jbeta primers, the PCR was carried out. Some clones are missing from TCRdb's copy, which holds only in-frame ones; the method was immunoSEQ multiplex PCR. Among about 120,000 clones listed, under 80% were seen once. Sequenced input: PBMCs. The receptors were sampled from a woman aged 40 to 50 in good health and CMV-seropositive.

The rearrangement links TRBV5-1 to TRBJ1-1; D is ambiguous. Trimming removed 1 base at V and 6 bases at J, with 10 bases between. The germline gives CDR1 SGHRS, CDR2 YFSETQ. This CDR3 has 13 residues. In DNA, the CDR3 is TGCGCCAGCAGCTTGTTCGGGGAATCTGAAGCTTTCTTT. It is translated as CASSLFGESEAFF.

This clone has a handful of counts. The chain is built from TRBV4-3 and TRBJ2-2, with 15 positions matching TRBD2. The CDR3 runs to 18 residues. Germline V gene lookup returns CDR1 LGHNA and CDR2 YSLEER. The V segment lost 3 bases and the J segment 3 bases; nucleotides outside the gene matches: 5. The CDR3 DNA is TGCGCCAGCAGCCAGTACGGACTAGCGGGGGGGTACACCGGGGAGCTGTTTTTT. Translating gives CASSQYGLAGGYTGELFF.

The chain recombines TRBV5-1 with TRBJ1-4; D might be TRBD1 (5 bases). Between the trimmed V and J ends, which lost 7 bases and 3 bases, there was a span of 10 bases. The CDR3 has 13 residues. Germline values: CDR1 SGHRS, CDR2 YFSETQ. The CDR3 DNA sequence: TGCGCCAGCGCTCAGGGATCTAATGAAAAACTGTTTTTT. Its translation: CASAQGSNEKLFF.

The chain carries TRBV27 and TRBJ1-1; no clear D gene. The ends were cut back, 4 bases at V and 2 bases at J, with 11 bases in the middle. The CDR3 loop spans 14 amino acids. Germline loops: CDR1 MNHEY, CDR2 SMNVEV (reference sequence). CDR3 sequence reads: CASSSTVPNTEAFF. The DNA of the CDR3 is TGTGCCAGCAGTTCTACAGTGCCCAACACTGAAGCTTTCTTT.

This chain connects TRBV10-2 to TRBJ2-4; 8 bases are shared with TRBD2. Germline assignment: CDR1 WSHSY and CDR2 SAAADI. Trimming took 6 bases from V and 2 from J; bases not matched to a gene: 12. This CDR3 is built from 17 residues. In DNA, the CDR3 is TGCGCCAGCAGAGCTGGTAGCGGGGCCGCAACCAAAAACATTCAGTACTTC. The encoded protein is CASRAGSGAATKNIQYF.

V usage is TRBV7-3 and J usage is TRBJ2-2, with 8 bases matching TRBD1. The ends lost 4 bases at V and 7 bases at J; junction bases unmatched: 11. Germline CDR1 SGHTA, CDR2 FQGTGA. The CDR3 consists of 16 residues. The CDR3 loop reads CASSSPDRGRGGELFF. In DNA form, the CDR3 reads TGTGCCAGCAGCTCCCCTGACAGGGGACGAGGCGGGGAGCTGTTTTTT.

V is TRBV9 and J is TRBJ2-1; 7 bases agree with TRBD1. This CDR3 is 12 amino acids long. Germline CDR1 reads SGDLS; CDR2 reads YYNGEE. V shed 4 bases, J shed 9 bases, and the junction held 4 bases outside the gene matches. Written as DNA, the CDR3 is TGTGCCAGCAGCTTCGGGACAGCTGAGCAGTTCTTC. Translated: CASSFGTAEQFF.

This clone appeared a few times. The rearrangement joins TRBV5-6 to TRBJ2-4, with D perhaps matching TRBD1 (6 bases). The CDR3 loop spans 14 amino acids. Trimming took off 2 bases at V and 8 bases at J, with 14 bases between the two ends. Germline loops: CDR1 SGHDT, CDR2 YYEEEE. The chain's CDR3 is CASSFRGKGDIQYF. For the CDR3, the DNA is TGTGCCAGCAGCTTTCGGGGAAAGGGGGACATTCAGTACTTC.

The chain links TRBV5-4 to TRBJ2-7; 10 bases agree with TRBD2. Germline V gene lookup returns CDR1 SGHNT and CDR2 YYREEE (reference sequence). Losses at the gene ends were 4 bases for V and 3 bases for J; bases not matched to a gene: 7. The CDR3 has 15 residues. This chain's CDR3 is CASSQTSGLIYEQYF. CDR3 nucleotide sequence: TGTGCCAGCAGCCAGACTAGCGGGCTGATCTACGAGCAGTACTTC.

This CDR3 is CASSLTGGGTEAFF. Here the CDR3 DNA reads TGTGCCAGCAGCTTAACAGGGGGCGGAACTGAAGCTTTCTTT. This chain joins TRBV7-3 and TRBJ1-1, with 7 bases matching TRBD1. Germline V gives CDR1 SGHTA, CDR2 FQGTGA. The V and J ends lost 0 bases and 5 bases, in that order; junction bases with no gene match: 3. CDR3 size: 14 residues.

The chain uses TRBV14 and TRBJ1-1; TRBD1 agrees at 7 bases. The CDR3 length is 12 residues. Germline lookup yields CDR1 SGHDN and CDR2 FVKESK. Trimming cost V 4 bases and J 12 bases; bases outside gene matches: 8. The CDR3 nucleotides are TGTGCCAGCAGCCGGGGGACAGCTCGTACTTTCTTT. It encodes CASSRGTARTFF.

The chain uses TRBV6-6 and TRBJ1-2; TRBD1 is a possible D gene (5 bases). Deletions cut 1 base from V and 3 bases from J, with 12 bases between. The CDR3 has 15 residues. Per the germline V gene, CDR1 is MNHNY and CDR2 is SVGAGI (reference sequence). CDR3 sequence (DNA): TGTGCCAGCAGTTACTTAAGGGCGGGGGACTATGGCTACACCTTC. Translated, it gives CASSYLRAGDYGYTF.